One T cell receptor (beta chain) is described in this entry. The antigen is undetermined. Profiling relied on immunoSEQ multiplex PCR, and the TCRdb table lists in-frame clones only, not all of them. The sample contains 130,000 or so clones, around nine tenths of which appear only once. The data stem from a study of T cell responses to AZD1222 COVID-19 vaccine. Broader study findings: Sampling that yielded the repertoires occurred only after the peak T cell response. Clonal diversity was possibly underestimated, and the donors were mostly white British, with more females. At baseline, just six AZD1222 recipients tested seropositive.

The receptor comes from an adult in good health. Here the sequenced sample was peripheral blood, taken on day 0 of AZD1222 vaccination.

The CDR3 bases are TGTGCCAGCAGCCAACGGGGATTGAACACTGAAGCTTTCTTT. Its translation: CASSQRGLNTEAFF. The chain has TRBV3-1 (or the pseudogene TRBV3-2) and TRBJ1-1; D call uncertain. From germline, CDR1 is LGHDT and CDR2 YNNKEL (reference sequence). The CDR3 runs to 14 residues. V lost 2 bases to trimming and J lost 0 bases, with 7 bases between them.